These 7 T cell receptor beta chains share one sample of origin, sequenced in a study of blood T cell repertoires in COVID-19. Sequenced by immunoSEQ multiplex PCR; TCRdb stores in-frame clones only, minus some. The repertoire includes more than 100,000 clones, around 90% of them detected once, and approximately 0.81% sits in the top ten. The sequenced material came from peripheral blood. These receptors came from a woman in her forties or fifties with active or convalescent COVID-19.

V and J are TRBV3-1 (or the pseudogene TRBV3-2) and TRBJ2-5, with 11 bases fitting TRBD2. The length of the CDR3 is 17 residues. J gave up 2 bases and V 8 bases, and 13 bases lay outside the gene matches. Germline V CDR1 and CDR2: LGHDT, YNNKEL (reference sequence). This CDR3 reads CASDPGIAGGIQETQYF. In DNA, the CDR3 is TGTGCCAGCGACCCGGGTATAGCGGGAGGGATACAAGAGACCCAGTACTTC.

V usage is TRBV19 and J usage is TRBJ2-5; weak D call: TRBD2 (6 bases). CDR3 length: 17 amino acids. Between the trimmed V and J ends, which lost 1 base and 7 bases, there was a span of 22 bases. Germline CDR1 and CDR2: LNHDA and SQIVND (reference sequence). The CDR3 reads CASSIGEASAPVGTQYF. The DNA for the CDR3 is TGTGCCAGTAGTATAGGGGAGGCTAGCGCCCCGGTAGGGACCCAGTACTTC. The variable domain in full, with the rest retrieved from reference TRBV19 and TRBJ2-5, is DGGITQSPKYLFRKEGQNVTLSCEQNLNHDAMYWYRQDPGQGLRLIYYSQIVNDFQKGDIAEGYSVSREKKESFPLTVTSAQKNPTAFYLCASSIGEASAPVGTQYFGPGTRLLVL.

The chain uses TRBV6-2 or TRBV6-3 and TRBJ1-5; D unresolved. Germline V gene data show CDR1 as MNHEY and CDR2 as SVGEGT. This CDR3 is 13 amino acids long. Trimming removed 0 bases from V and 3 bases from J, with 3 bases in between. CDR3 amino acids: CASSYSNNQPQHF. The DNA of the CDR3 is TGTGCCAGCAGTTACTCCAACAATCAGCCCCAGCATTTT.

The V gene is TRBV9, the J gene TRBJ1-1; 11 positions match TRBD1. The CDR3 totals 19 residues. CDR1 is SGDLS, CDR2 YYNGEE, per germline. Trimming cost V 0 bases and J 5 bases; bases outside gene matches: 15. In DNA, the CDR3 is TGTGCCAGCAGCGTAGAGCCCCGGACAGGGGGCACCTCTTCGACTGAAGCTTTCTTT. Its translation: CASSVEPRTGGTSSTEAFF.

This clone was seen a single time. The chain combines TRBV6-5 with TRBJ2-1; TRBD2 is a possible D gene (5 bases). The CDR3 loop spans 15 amino acids. Per the germline V gene, CDR1 is MNHEY and CDR2 is SVGAGI. The V gene lost 4 bases and the J gene lost 4 bases, with 14 bases spanning the gap. The CDR3 spells CASSSVDWNYNEQFF. DNA of the CDR3: TGTGCCAGCAGTTCCGTGGACTGGAATTACAATGAGCAGTTCTTC.

J is TRBJ2-3 and V is TRBV10-3; TRBD2 matches at 8 bases. V lost 8 bases and J lost 6; bases outside the gene matches: 10. The CDR3 has 14 residues. Germline lookup yields CDR1 ENHRY and CDR2 SYGVKD. This CDR3 is CAIQPAGARDTQYF. CDR3 coding DNA: TGTGCCATCCAACCAGCGGGAGCCAGGGATACGCAGTATTTT.

This rearrangement joins TRBV2 to TRBJ2-2, with D possibly matching TRBD2 (7 bases). The CDR3 length is 13 residues. The V end lost 3 bases, the J end lost 7 bases, and 9 bases lay between the germline ends. Germline-derived CDR1 and CDR2 are SNHLY and FYNNEI. CDR3 protein: CASSERGGGELFF. DNA for the CDR3: TGTGCCAGCAGTGAGAGGGGGGGCGGGGAGCTGTTTTTT.